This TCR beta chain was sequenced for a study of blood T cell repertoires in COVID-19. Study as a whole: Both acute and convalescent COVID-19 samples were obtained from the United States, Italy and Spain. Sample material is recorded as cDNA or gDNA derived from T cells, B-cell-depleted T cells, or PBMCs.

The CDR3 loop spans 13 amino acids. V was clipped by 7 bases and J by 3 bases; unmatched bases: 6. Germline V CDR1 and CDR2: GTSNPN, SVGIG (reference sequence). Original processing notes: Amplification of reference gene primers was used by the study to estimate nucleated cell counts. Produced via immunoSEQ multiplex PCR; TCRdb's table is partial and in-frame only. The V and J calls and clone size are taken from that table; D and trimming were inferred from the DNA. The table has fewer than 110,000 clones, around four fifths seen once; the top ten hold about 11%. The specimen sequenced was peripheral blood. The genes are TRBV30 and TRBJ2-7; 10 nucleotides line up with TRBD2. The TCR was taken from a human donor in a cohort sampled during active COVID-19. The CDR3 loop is CASNRLAGYEQYF. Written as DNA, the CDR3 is TGTGCCTCCAACCGACTAGCGGGCTACGAGCAGTACTTC.